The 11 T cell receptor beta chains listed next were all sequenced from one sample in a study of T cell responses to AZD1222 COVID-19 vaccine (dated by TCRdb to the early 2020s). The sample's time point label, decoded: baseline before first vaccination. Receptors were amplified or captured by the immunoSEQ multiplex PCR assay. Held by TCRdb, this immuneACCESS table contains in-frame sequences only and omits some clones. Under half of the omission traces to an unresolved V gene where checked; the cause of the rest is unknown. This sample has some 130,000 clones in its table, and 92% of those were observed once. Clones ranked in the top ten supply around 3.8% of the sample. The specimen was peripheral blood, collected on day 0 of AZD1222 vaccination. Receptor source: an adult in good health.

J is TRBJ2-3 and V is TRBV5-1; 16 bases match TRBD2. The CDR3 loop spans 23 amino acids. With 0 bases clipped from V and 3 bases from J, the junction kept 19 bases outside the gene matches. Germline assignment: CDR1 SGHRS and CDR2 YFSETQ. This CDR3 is CASSLVARVPGLAGGRATDTQYF. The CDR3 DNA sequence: TGCGCCAGCAGCTTGGTGGCCAGAGTACCGGGACTAGCGGGAGGGAGGGCGACAGATACGCAGTATTTT.

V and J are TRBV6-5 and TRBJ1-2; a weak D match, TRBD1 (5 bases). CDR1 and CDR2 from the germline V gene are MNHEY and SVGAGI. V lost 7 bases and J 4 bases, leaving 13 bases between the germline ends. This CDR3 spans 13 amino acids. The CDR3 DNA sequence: TGTGCCAGCACCTTAGATGGGACCTATGGCTACACCTTC. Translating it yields CASTLDGTYGYTF.

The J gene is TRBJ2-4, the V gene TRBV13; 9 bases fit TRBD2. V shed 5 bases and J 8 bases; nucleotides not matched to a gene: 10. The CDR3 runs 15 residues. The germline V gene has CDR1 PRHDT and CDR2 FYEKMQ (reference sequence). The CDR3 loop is CASSPAGGRGYIQYF. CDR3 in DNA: TGTGCCAGCAGCCCCGCGGGAGGGAGAGGGTACATTCAGTACTTC. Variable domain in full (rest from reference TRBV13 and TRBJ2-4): AAGVIQSPRHLIKEKRETATLKCYPIPRHDTVYWYQQGPGQDPQFLISFYEKMQSDKGSIPDRFSAQQFSDYHSELNMSSLELGDSALYFCASSPAGGRGYIQYFGAGTRLSVL.

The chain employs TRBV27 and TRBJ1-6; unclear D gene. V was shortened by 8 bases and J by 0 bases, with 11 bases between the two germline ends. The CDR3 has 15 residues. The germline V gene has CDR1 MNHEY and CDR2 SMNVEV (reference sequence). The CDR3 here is CASGVASSYNSPLHF. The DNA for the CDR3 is TGTGCCAGCGGGGTGGCGAGCTCCTATAATTCACCCCTCCACTTT.

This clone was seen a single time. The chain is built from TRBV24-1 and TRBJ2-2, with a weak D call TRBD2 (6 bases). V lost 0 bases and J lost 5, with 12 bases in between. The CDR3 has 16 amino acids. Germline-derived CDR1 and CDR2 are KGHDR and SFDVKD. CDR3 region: CATSDLEFGGTGELFF. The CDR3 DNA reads TGTGCCACCAGTGATTTGGAGTTCGGGGGTACCGGGGAGCTGTTTTTT.

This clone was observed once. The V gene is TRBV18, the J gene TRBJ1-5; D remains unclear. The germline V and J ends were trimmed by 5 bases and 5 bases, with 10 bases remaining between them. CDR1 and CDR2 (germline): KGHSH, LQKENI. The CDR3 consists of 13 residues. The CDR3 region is CASSGYSDQPQHF. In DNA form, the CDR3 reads TGTGCCAGCTCAGGATACAGCGATCAGCCCCAGCATTTT.

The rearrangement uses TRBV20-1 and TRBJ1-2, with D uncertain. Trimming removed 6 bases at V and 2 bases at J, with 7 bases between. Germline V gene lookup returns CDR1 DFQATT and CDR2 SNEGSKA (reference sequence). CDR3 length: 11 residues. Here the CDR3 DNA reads TGCAGTGCCCCGGACAACTATGGCTACACCTTC. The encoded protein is CSAPDNYGYTF.

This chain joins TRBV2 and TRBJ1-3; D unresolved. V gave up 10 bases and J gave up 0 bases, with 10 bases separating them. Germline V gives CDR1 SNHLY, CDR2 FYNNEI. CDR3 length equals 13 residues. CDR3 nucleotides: TGTGCCACCCTGGGCAACTCTGGAAACACCATATATTTT. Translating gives CATLGNSGNTIYF.

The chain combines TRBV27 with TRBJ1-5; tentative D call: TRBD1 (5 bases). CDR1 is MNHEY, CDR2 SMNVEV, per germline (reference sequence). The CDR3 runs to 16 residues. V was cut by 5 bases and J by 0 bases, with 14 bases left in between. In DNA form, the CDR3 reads TGTGCCAGCAGTCCCAAGGGGAGCTATAGCAATCAGCCCCAGCATTTT. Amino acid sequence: CASSPKGSYSNQPQHF.

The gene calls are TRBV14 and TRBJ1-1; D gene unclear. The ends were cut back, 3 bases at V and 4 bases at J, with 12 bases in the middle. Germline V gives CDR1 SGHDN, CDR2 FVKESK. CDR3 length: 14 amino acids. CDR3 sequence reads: CASSHTRLFTEAFF. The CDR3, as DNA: TGTGCCAGCAGCCATACCCGACTGTTCACTGAAGCTTTCTTT.

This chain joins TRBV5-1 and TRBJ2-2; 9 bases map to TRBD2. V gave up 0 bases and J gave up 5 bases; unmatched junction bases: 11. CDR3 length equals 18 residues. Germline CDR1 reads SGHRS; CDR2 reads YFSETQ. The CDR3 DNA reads TGCGCCAGCAGCTTGGAAGGCCCTCGGAGCGGGGGGACCGGGGAGCTGTTTTTT. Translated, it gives CASSLEGPRSGGTGELFF.